These 26 T cell receptor beta chains were sequenced from one sample in a study of human T cells and chemical hapten exposure. As to time point: pre-sensitization, week 0. Treatment reported: therapeutic diphenylcyclopropenone sensitization with weekly scalp DPC. TCRdb reanalysed the RACE reads using MiXCR and keeps one entry per CDR3 protein. The sample contains roughly 250,000 distinct CDR3 sequences, approximately 8.6% of which appear only once. This specimen was whole blood, taken in connection with sensitization to the hapten diphenylcyclopropenone (DPC). All receptors derive from a woman aged 40 to 50 with alopecia areata. Some clones in this sample may be carry-over from other donors' samples.

This clonotype has a count of ten or more. V and J are TRBV6-2 or TRBV6-3 and TRBJ2-4; weak D call: TRBD1 (8 bases). In germline, CDR1 is MNHEY, CDR2 SVGEGT. The CDR3 length is 15 residues. Trimming cost V 4 bases and J 7 bases, with 17 bases left between them. In nucleotides, the CDR3 is TGTGCCAGCAGTTTCTCAGAACAGGGGGGGAACATTCAGTACTTC. The encoded protein is CASSFSEQGGNIQYF.

There are many counts of this clonotype. This chain links TRBV27 with TRBJ1-4, with D tentatively TRBD1 (5 bases). Germline V gene lookup returns CDR1 MNHEY and CDR2 SMNVEV (reference sequence). V was clipped by 6 bases and J by 8 bases, with 16 bases between them. The CDR3 consists of 14 residues. The chain's CDR3 is CASSSRAWGEKLFF. The DNA of the CDR3 is TGTGCCAGCAGCTCCCGGGCCTGGGGGGAAAAACTGTTTTTT.

This clonotype was observed a handful of times. The rearrangement uses TRBV7-6 and TRBJ2-2; tentative D call: TRBD1 (6 bases). Germline-derived CDR1 and CDR2 are SGHVS and FNYEAQ. V lost 1 base to trimming and J lost 1 base, with 13 bases between them. The CDR3 extends over 17 amino acids. CDR3 nucleotide sequence: TGTGCCAGCAGCTTAGGCGGCAGGGGTTTGAACACCGGGGAGCTGTTTTTT. Amino acids: CASSLGGRGLNTGELFF.

This clonotype was counted between two and nine times. This chain connects TRBV7-2 to TRBJ2-7, with D possibly being TRBD1 or TRBD2 (5 bases each). Trimming stripped 0 bases from V and 4 bases from J, with 19 bases between. The CDR3 covers 17 residues. From germline, CDR1 is SGHTA and CDR2 FQGNSA. The CDR3 is CASSLAYRLGVPYEQYF. The CDR3 region has the DNA TGTGCCAGCAGCTTAGCCTATAGATTGGGGGTTCCTTACGAGCAGTACTTC.

The gene calls are TRBV27 and TRBJ1-6; D uncertain. The germline CDR1 and CDR2 sequences are MNHEY and SMNVEV (reference sequence). CDR3 length: 16 amino acids. V lost 8 bases and J lost 6, with 20 bases in between. The CDR3 here is CASHVRGFGGNSPLHF. The CDR3 nucleotides are TGTGCCAGCCACGTACGGGGTTTCGGTGGTAATTCACCCCTCCACTTT.

This clonotype was recorded many times. The CDR3 loop reads CASSFGAPQTQYF. Here the CDR3 DNA reads TGTGCCAGCAGCTTCGGGGCCCCCCAGACCCAGTACTTC. This chain uses TRBV7-2 with TRBJ2-5; perhaps D is TRBD1 or TRBD2 (5 bases each). This CDR3 has 13 amino acids. The V and J ends lost 3 bases and 6 bases respectively, with 11 bases between them. Germline V gene sequence: CDR1 SGHTA, CDR2 FQGNSA.

This clonotype was counted at least ten times. The rearrangement uses TRBV20-1 and TRBJ2-1, with D maybe TRBD1 (6 bases). The germline V gene encodes CDR1 DFQATT and CDR2 SNEGSKA (reference sequence). V lost 2 bases to trimming and J lost 5 bases, with 10 bases between them. CDR3 length equals 13 residues. As DNA, the CDR3 is TGCAGTGCTAGACGACAGGACAACAATGAGCAGTTCTTC. It yields the protein CSARRQDNNEQFF.

This clonotype turned up a few times. The chain employs TRBV6-5 and TRBJ1-1, with a tentative D call TRBD1 (5 bases). Germline lookup yields CDR1 MNHEY and CDR2 SVGAGI. Trimming removed 0 bases from V and 12 bases from J, with 20 bases in between. CDR3 length equals 15 residues. The CDR3 nucleotides read TGTGCCAGCAGTTACTCGATCCTTCGGCAGGGCGGAACTTTCTTT. It yields the protein CASSYSILRQGGTFF.

Details on this clonotype: One junction end disagrees with the germline gene, perhaps due to a read error. The chain recombines TRBV6-6 with TRBJ2-7; D is undetermined. Per germline, CDR1 MNHNY and CDR2 SVGAGI (reference sequence). The CDR3 loop spans 13 amino acids. CDR3 coding DNA: TGTGTCAGCACCCTATCCTTATCTTACGAGCAGTACTTC. Protein product: CVSTLSLSYEQYF.

At least ten counts were recorded for this clonotype. V usage is TRBV7-2 and J usage is TRBJ2-7; D gene uncertain. The CDR3 is made up of 14 amino acids. Germline CDR1 SGHTA, CDR2 FQGNSA. V lost 0 bases, J lost 3 bases, and 9 bases lay in between. The DNA for the CDR3 is TGTGCCAGCAGCTTAGCTGTACTGGACTACGAGCAGTACTTC. Encoded protein: CASSLAVLDYEQYF.

Only a few counts were recorded for this clonotype. The chain combines TRBV7-2 with TRBJ2-1; no reliable D call. The CDR3 totals 12 residues. Trimming stripped 1 base from V and 9 bases from J, with 7 bases between. The germline CDR1 and CDR2 sequences are SGHTA and FQGNSA. The CDR3 coding sequence is TGTGCCAGCAGCTTAGTCATGGGTGAGCAGTTCTTC. This codes for CASSLVMGEQFF.

This chain links TRBV25-1 with TRBJ1-2; D perhaps matches TRBD1 (5 bases). Germline lookup yields CDR1 MGHDK and CDR2 SYGVNS. Trimming shortened V by 5 bases and J by 1 base, and 8 bases separated the two germline ends. CDR3 size: 13 residues. Here the CDR3 DNA reads TGTGCCAGCAGTCGACAGTTTAACTATGGCTACACCTTC. Translation gives CASSRQFNYGYTF.

V is TRBV10-3 and J is TRBJ1-1; perhaps TRBD1 as D (6 bases). The germline V gene has CDR1 ENHRY and CDR2 SYGVKD. V shed 6 bases and J shed 4 bases, with 15 bases lying between them. The CDR3 is made up of 14 amino acids. The CDR3: CAIRTTGSGTEAFF. The DNA for the CDR3 is TGTGCCATCAGGACCACAGGGTCAGGCACTGAAGCTTTCTTT.

This clonotype has a count of ten or more. This chain connects TRBV6-6 to TRBJ2-5, with D tentatively TRBD1 (6 bases). V gave up 7 bases and J gave up 2 bases, with 11 bases separating them. Germline V CDR1 and CDR2: MNHNY, SVGAGI (reference sequence). The CDR3 is made up of 13 amino acids. The CDR3 spells CASTDRRQETQYF. The DNA of the CDR3 is TGTGCCAGCACTGACAGGCGGCAAGAGACCCAGTACTTC.

A few counts support this clonotype. J is TRBJ2-7 and V is TRBV4-2; tentatively, D is TRBD1 or TRBD2 (5 bases each). Trimming pared 2 bases from V and 7 bases from J, leaving 15 bases between. This CDR3 has 14 amino acids. CDR1 and CDR2 (germline): LGHNA, YNFKEQ. The CDR3 is CASSQPPGAREQYF. The CDR3 DNA reads TGTGCCAGCAGCCAACCCCCCGGGGCGAGGGAGCAGTACTTC.

This clonotype was found a few times. The J gene is TRBJ2-3, the V gene TRBV20-1; no definite D call. The germline V gene has CDR1 DFQATT and CDR2 SNEGSKA (reference sequence). The germline V and J ends were trimmed by 0 bases and 2 bases, with 6 bases remaining between them. The CDR3 covers 13 residues. In DNA, the CDR3 is TGCAGTGCTAGAGACCCTATCACAGATACGCAGTATTTT. This gives the protein CSARDPITDTQYF.

This clonotype was counted only a few times. The chain has TRBV4-1 and TRBJ2-1; 10 nucleotides match TRBD1. Germline V CDR1 and CDR2: MGHRA, YSYEKL. The trim removed 2 bases at V and 6 bases at J, leaving 13 bases unmatched. This CDR3 has 18 amino acids. CDR3 protein: CASSQYPRDRGFRNEQFF. CDR3 DNA: TGCGCCAGCAGCCAATATCCCCGGGACAGGGGATTCCGCAATGAGCAGTTCTTC.

This chain uses TRBV7-9 with TRBJ1-1; D is unclear. Deletions cut 7 bases from V and 0 bases from J, with 15 bases between. The CDR3 sequence is 15 residues long. Germline assignment: CDR1 SEHNR and CDR2 FQNEAQ (reference sequence). The CDR3 DNA follows: TGTGCCAGCACCGAGCTGGTAGGCGTGAACACTGAAGCTTTCTTT. Translation gives CASTELVGVNTEAFF.

At least ten counts were recorded for this clonotype. The J gene is TRBJ2-7, the V gene TRBV6-5; D possibly corresponds to TRBD2 (6 bases). Germline assignment: CDR1 MNHEY and CDR2 SVGAGI. This CDR3 region has 16 residues. V lost 0 bases to trimming and J lost 0 bases, with 12 bases between them. The CDR3 spells CASSYSLAVFSYEQYF. The CDR3 DNA reads as TGTGCCAGCAGTTACTCCTTAGCGGTCTTCTCCTACGAGCAGTACTTC.

This clonotype came up a few times. The chain links TRBV7-8 to TRBJ2-5; TRBD2 might be the D (5 bases). In germline, CDR1 is SGHVS, CDR2 FQNEAQ. The V end lost 1 base, the J end lost 5 bases, and 17 bases lay between the germline ends. The CDR3 is 16 amino acids. The CDR3 loop reads CASSLEGLTRGETQYF. In DNA, the CDR3 is TGTGCCAGCAGCTTAGAAGGGTTGACCCGCGGGGAGACCCAGTACTTC.

This chain uses TRBV27 with TRBJ1-2, with D unresolved. This CDR3 spans 15 amino acids. CDR1 is MNHEY, CDR2 SMNVEV, per germline (reference sequence). The V gene lost 0 bases and the J gene lost 2 bases, with 10 bases spanning the gap. Here the CDR3 reads CASSLSAHRNYGYTF. The CDR3 DNA sequence: TGTGCCAGCAGTTTATCGGCCCACCGGAACTATGGCTACACCTTC.

This clonotype was seen only a few times. V and J are TRBV29-1 and TRBJ2-7; tentatively, D is TRBD1 (5 bases). Trimming removed 1 base from V and 6 bases from J, with 10 bases in between. This CDR3 is built from 12 residues. Germline V CDR1 and CDR2: SQVTM, ANQGSEA. The CDR3: CSVEVEGVEQYF. The CDR3 coding sequence is TGCAGCGTTGAAGTTGAAGGGGTCGAGCAGTACTTC.

This clonotype was counted a few times. This sequence joins TRBV6-2 or TRBV6-3 and TRBJ2-6, with D possibly called TRBD1 or TRBD2 (5 bases each). The V end lost 6 bases, the J end lost 0 bases, and 18 bases lay between the germline ends. This CDR3 has 18 amino acids. In germline, CDR1 is MNHEY, CDR2 SVGEGT. The CDR3 protein is CASRDSPGRTSGANVLTF. As DNA, the CDR3 is TGTGCCAGCAGAGACTCACCGGGACGGACCTCTGGGGCCAACGTCCTGACTTTC.

At least ten counts were recorded for this clonotype. V is TRBV6-5 and J is TRBJ2-1, with D possibly called TRBD1 or TRBD2 (5 bases each). The CDR3 extends over 18 amino acids. The germline V gene has CDR1 MNHEY and CDR2 SVGAGI. V was shortened by 2 bases and J by 0 bases, with 17 bases between the two germline ends. CDR3 protein: CASSYRSQGRSSYNEQFF. DNA for the CDR3: TGTGCCAGCAGTTACCGTTCTCAGGGACGGAGCTCCTACAATGAGCAGTTCTTC.

This clonotype was seen only a few times. The CDR3 DNA follows: TGTGCCAGCAACACGGGGGGACTCAGCACAGATACGCAGTATTTT. Translation: CASNTGGLSTDTQYF. The chain employs TRBV10-3 and TRBJ2-3; 7 nucleotides align to TRBD2. There are 15 residues in the CDR3. CDR1 is ENHRY and CDR2 is SYGVKD in the germline V gene. Trimming removed 10 bases from V and 0 bases from J; junction bases left unmatched: 10.

The genes are TRBV5-1 and TRBJ2-1; 7 positions match TRBD2. In germline, CDR1 is SGHRS, CDR2 YFSETQ. Trimming took 5 bases from V and 5 from J; bases not matched to a gene: 4. The CDR3 sequence is 13 residues long. The CDR3 DNA reads as TGCGCCAGCAGGGCGGGAGCGAACAATGAGCAGTTCTTC. Protein product: CASRAGANNEQFF. Complete variable domain (other parts from reference TRBV5-1 and TRBJ2-1): KAGVTQTPRYLIKTRGQQVTLSCSPISGHRSVSWYQQTPGQGLQFLFEYFSETQRNKGNFPGRFSGRQFSNSRSEMNVSTLELGDSALYLCASRAGANNEQFFGPGTRLTVL.